The clone carrying this TCR beta chain was recorded a few times. Its antigen is unknown. Germline lookup yields CDR1 GTSNPN and CDR2 SVGIG (reference sequence). This CDR3 region has 13 residues. Trimming stripped 3 bases from V and 4 bases from J, with 12 bases between. This record comes from a study of CD8+ T cells in alopecia areata. Study outcomes and limitations: The study found higher clonality in lesional than normal scalp, especially in alopecia totalis/universalis. Scalp samples also yield sequences of resident alphabeta T cells from normal skin.

Isolation of CD4+ and CD8+ T cells from PBMCs was achieved by sorting. cDNA reverse transcribed from extracted RNA served as the sequencing template. Assay used: immunoSEQ multiplex PCR; TCRdb lists only in-frame clones, some missing. This table holds 140,000 to 150,000 clones, 51% found once. The sequence was obtained from a human donor with alopecia areata. The chain combines TRBV30 with TRBJ2-5, with D tentatively TRBD1 (6 bases). Sequencing was performed on CD4+ T cells sorted from blood, taken at week 0. The CDR3 protein is CAWSGTYGETQYF. CDR3 bases: TGTGCCTGGAGCGGGACATACGGAGAGACCCAGTACTTC.